The rows below give T cell receptor beta chains drawn from one sample of a study of T cell responses to AZD1222 COVID-19 vaccine. The repertoire was sequenced with immunoSEQ multiplex PCR; TCRdb's copy has only in-frame clones and lacks some. The sample consists of roughly 190,000 clones, roughly 91% of them appearing once. The source material was peripheral blood, sampled on day 0 of AZD1222 vaccination. The receptors shown here come from an adult in good health. Each CDR3 is given with its conserved first and last residue. D genes are given only for firm matches. The size of a clone is reported for some rows only, either as once, few or many, or as a class for expanded clones.

v_gene	j_gene	abundance	d_gene	CDR3aa	CDR3nt
TRBV11-2	TRBJ1-6	NA	NA	CASSKDPAGNSPLHF	TGTGCCAGCAGCAAGGACCCAGCGGGGAATTCACCCCTCCACTTT
TRBV4-3	TRBJ2-5	NA	TRBD2	CASGLSGGDQETQYF	TGCGCCAGCGGGCTTAGCGGGGGGGACCAAGAGACCCAGTACTTC
TRBV3-1/TRBV3-2	TRBJ2-1	NA	NA	CASSQVQFSYNEQFF	TGTGCCAGCAGCCAAGTTCAGTTCTCCTACAATGAGCAGTTCTTC
TRBV19	TRBJ1-3	NA	NA	CASSIEGAEGDTIYF	TGTGCCAGTAGCATAGAGGGAGCCGAGGGGGACACCATATATTTT
TRBV28	TRBJ1-1	NA	NA	CASRRGIMNTEAFF	TGTGCCAGCAGGAGGGGAATCATGAACACTGAAGCTTTCTTT
TRBV7-2	TRBJ1-1	NA	TRBD1	CASSLLGTANTEAFF	TGTGCCAGCAGCCTCCTAGGGACAGCGAACACTGAAGCTTTCTTT
TRBV28	TRBJ2-4	NA	TRBD2	CASGTSGSSRGDIQYF	TGTGCCAGCGGGACTAGCGGGAGTTCAAGGGGGGACATTCAGTACTTC
TRBV19	TRBJ2-7	NA	TRBD2	CASRKRLAGGGDLYEQYF	TGTGCCAGTAGGAAACGACTAGCGGGAGGTGGCGATCTCTACGAGCAGTACTTC
TRBV6-5	TRBJ1-5	NA	NA	CASSSDRINQPQHF	TGTGCCAGCAGTTCGGACAGAATCAATCAGCCCCAGCATTTT
TRBV5-6	TRBJ1-4	NA	NA	CASSLTGDGEKLFF	TGTGCCAGCAGCTTGACGGGGGATGGCGAAAAACTGTTTTTT
TRBV4-2	TRBJ2-7	NA	NA	CASSHPTGEQYF	TGTGCCAGCAGCCACCCTACTGGCGAGCAGTACTTC
TRBV6-2/TRBV6-3	TRBJ1-5	NA	NA	CASSLWGLTGQPQHF	TGTGCCAGCAGTCTGTGGGGGCTTACCGGCCAGCCCCAGCATTTT
TRBV7-9	TRBJ2-3	NA	NA	CASSLTSFTDTQYF	TGTGCCAGCAGCTTGACTAGTTTCACAGATACGCAGTATTTT
TRBV10-3	TRBJ1-3	NA	NA	CAINPGQPSGNTIYF	TGTGCCATCAACCCTGGACAGCCCTCTGGAAACACCATATATTTT
TRBV6-2/TRBV6-3	TRBJ1-6	NA	NA	CASSYPRGGRNNSPLHF	TGTGCCAGCAGTTACCCCCGGGGGGGACGGAATAATTCACCCCTCCACTTT
TRBV7-8	TRBJ1-5	once	TRBD1	CASSLKVVRQGVYSNQPQHF	TGTGCCAGCAGCTTAAAGGTCGTGCGACAGGGGGTCTATAGCAATCAGCCCCAGCATTTT
TRBV9	TRBJ2-6	NA	TRBD1	CASSVAGTADSGANVLTF	TGTGCCAGCAGCGTGGCCGGGACAGCAGACTCTGGGGCCAACGTCCTGACTTTC
TRBV5-8	TRBJ2-2	NA	NA	CASSSPGPYTGELFF	TGTGCCAGCAGCTCCCCAGGGCCCTACACCGGGGAGCTGTTTTTT
TRBV12-3/TRBV12-4	TRBJ1-6	NA	NA	CASSLNLDSPLHF	TGTGCCAGCAGTTTAAACCTCGACTCACCCCTCCACTTT
TRBV18	TRBJ1-3	NA	NA	CASSPQNIGNTIYF	TGTGCCAGCTCACCACAGAATATTGGAAACACCATATATTTT
TRBV6-5	TRBJ2-7	NA	TRBD1	CASSFTGDPYEQYF	TGTGCCAGCAGTTTTACAGGGGACCCCTACGAGCAGTACTTC
TRBV27	TRBJ2-1	NA	TRBD2	CASKPGLAGVSYNEQFF	TGTGCCAGCAAACCCGGACTAGCGGGGGTCTCCTACAATGAGCAGTTCTTC
TRBV7-2	TRBJ2-7	NA	NA	CASSLKPGTSYEQYF	TGTGCCAGCAGCTTAAAACCAGGGACATCCTACGAGCAGTACTTC
TRBV5-4	TRBJ1-1	NA	NA	CASSLRSNTEAFF	TGTGCCAGCAGCCTCCGATCCAACACTGAAGCTTTCTTT
TRBV11-3	TRBJ2-1	once	TRBD1	CASSPGGQGLSEQFF	TGTGCCAGCAGTCCGGGGGGACAGGGTCTGTCTGAGCAGTTCTTC
TRBV7-2	TRBJ2-1	NA	TRBD2	CASSLLAGGHEQFF	TGTGCCAGCAGCTTACTAGCGGGGGGACATGAGCAGTTCTTC
TRBV9	TRBJ2-1	NA	NA	CASSATSTSYNEQFF	TGTGCCAGCAGCGCCACTAGCACCTCCTACAATGAGCAGTTCTTC
TRBV5-1	TRBJ2-7	NA	NA	CASSLMGQGSYEQYF	TGCGCCAGCAGCTTGATGGGGCAGGGCTCCTACGAGCAGTACTTC
TRBV7-9	TRBJ2-5	once	NA	CASSLLRNQETQYF	TGTGCCAGCAGCTTATTGCGCAACCAAGAGACCCAGTACTTC
TRBV7-8	TRBJ1-6	NA	NA	CASSFVSGSSYNSPLHF	TGTGCCAGCAGCTTCGTTTCAGGGAGCTCCTATAATTCACCCCTCCACTTT
TRBV9	TRBJ1-1	NA	NA	CASSVYGSNSEAFF	TGTGCCAGCAGCGTATATGGGAGTAACTCTGAAGCTTTCTTT
TRBV19	TRBJ1-1	once	TRBD1	CASSSSTGRTEAFF	TGTGCCAGTAGTAGCTCGACAGGGAGGACTGAAGCTTTCTTT
TRBV7-2	TRBJ2-2	NA	NA	CASSLSRRELFF	TGTGCCAGCAGCTTAAGTCGCAGGGAGCTGTTTTTT
TRBV5-1	TRBJ1-1	NA	TRBD1	CASSIQGATEAFF	TGCGCCAGCAGCATACAGGGGGCCACTGAAGCTTTCTTT
TRBV4-2	TRBJ1-4	NA	TRBD1	CASSLGRGTGGRHGELLFF	TGTGCCAGCAGCCTTGGCCGGGGGACAGGGGGGCGTCATGGTGAATTACTGTTTTTT
TRBV3-1/TRBV3-2	TRBJ2-2	NA	NA	CASSQGKRTGELFF	TGTGCCAGCAGCCAAGGGAAGCGGACCGGGGAGCTGTTTTTT
TRBV9	TRBJ2-3	NA	TRBD2	CASSSGRRGGTDTQYF	TGTGCCAGCAGCAGCGGGAGGAGGGGTGGCACAGATACGCAGTATTTT
TRBV5-1	TRBJ1-1	NA	TRBD1	CASSLGSGGSNTEAFF	TGCGCCAGCAGCTTGGGGTCAGGGGGTTCGAACACTGAAGCTTTCTTT
TRBV4-3	TRBJ2-3	NA	TRBD1	CASSHQTGSTDTQYF	TGCGCCAGCAGCCACCAGACAGGGAGCACAGATACGCAGTATTTT
TRBV29-1	TRBJ1-4	NA	TRBD1	CSAGQVNEKLFF	TGCAGCGCGGGACAGGTTAATGAAAAACTGTTTTTT
TRBV5-4	TRBJ2-7	NA	NA	CASSLGGSDREQYF	TGTGCCAGCAGCTTGGGTGGTAGCGACCGGGAGCAGTACTTC
TRBV10-2	TRBJ2-7	NA	NA	CAINSGTVGNYEQYF	TGCGCCATAAACTCCGGGACCGTAGGGAACTACGAGCAGTACTTC
TRBV6-5	TRBJ2-3	NA	NA	CASSYSGPDTQYF	TGTGCCAGCAGTTACTCGGGGCCAGATACGCAGTATTTT
TRBV4-1	TRBJ1-4	once	NA	CASSEVGKLFF	TGCGCCAGCAGCGAGGTGGGGAAACTGTTTTTT
TRBV5-1	TRBJ1-6	once	NA	CASVQGPIDSPLHF	TGCGCCAGCGTCCAAGGGCCCATTGATTCACCCCTCCACTTT
TRBV27	TRBJ2-1	once	NA	CASSQDFSSSYNEQFF	TGTGCCAGCAGTCAGGACTTTTCTAGCTCCTACAATGAGCAGTTCTTC
TRBV10-3	TRBJ1-1	NA	NA	CAVTGQSGTEAFF	TGTGCCGTGACCGGACAGTCGGGCACTGAAGCTTTCTTT
TRBV2	TRBJ1-6	NA	TRBD1	CASSGTVRLWGNSPLHF	TGTGCCAGCAGCGGGACAGTTCGACTTTGGGGAAATTCACCCCTCCACTTT
TRBV7-3	TRBJ2-5	NA	TRBD1	CASSPRTGYSETQYF	TGTGCCAGCAGCCCCCGGACAGGGTATAGCGAGACCCAGTACTTC
TRBV29-1	TRBJ2-7	once	TRBD1	CSVIQGAVEQYF	TGCAGCGTTATTCAGGGGGCGGTCGAGCAGTACTTC
TRBV4-3	TRBJ2-7	NA	NA	CASSQEVRGPYEQYF	TGCGCCAGCAGCCAAGAAGTCCGGGGACCATACGAGCAGTACTTC
TRBV9	TRBJ2-7	once	NA	CASSNTYEQYF	TGTGCCAGCAGCAACACCTACGAGCAGTACTTC
TRBV28	TRBJ1-1	NA	NA	CASRDFGTEAFF	TGTGCCAGCAGGGATTTTGGCACTGAAGCTTTCTTT
TRBV23-1	TRBJ1-3	NA	NA	CARSPYWGPTPLSGNTIYF	TGCGCCAGGAGTCCCTATTGGGGGCCCACCCCTCTCTCTGGAAACACCATATATTTT